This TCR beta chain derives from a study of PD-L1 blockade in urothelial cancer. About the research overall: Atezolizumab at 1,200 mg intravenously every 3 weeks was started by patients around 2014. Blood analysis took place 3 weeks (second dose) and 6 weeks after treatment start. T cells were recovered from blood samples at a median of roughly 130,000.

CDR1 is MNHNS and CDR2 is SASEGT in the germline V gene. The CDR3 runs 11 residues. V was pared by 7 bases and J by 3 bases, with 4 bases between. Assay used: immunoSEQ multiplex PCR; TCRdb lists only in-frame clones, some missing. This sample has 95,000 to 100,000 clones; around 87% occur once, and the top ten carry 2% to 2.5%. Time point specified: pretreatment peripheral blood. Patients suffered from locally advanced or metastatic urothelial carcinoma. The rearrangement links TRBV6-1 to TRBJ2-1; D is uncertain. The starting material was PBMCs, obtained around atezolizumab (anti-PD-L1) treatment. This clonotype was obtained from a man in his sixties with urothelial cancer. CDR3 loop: CASMSYNEQFF. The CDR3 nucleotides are TGTGCCAGCATGAGCTACAATGAGCAGTTCTTC.